This T cell receptor beta chain emerged from a study of glioma-infiltrating T cells after dendritic cell vaccination. Germline lookup yields CDR1 ENHRY and CDR2 SYGVKD. Trimming removed 4 bases from V and 8 bases from J; junction bases left unmatched: 2. The CDR3 covers 12 residues. The assay was immunoSEQ multiplex PCR, and TCRdb's table has in-frame clones only and misses some. The sample consists of roughly 60,000 clones, roughly 86% of them appearing once. Time point defined: after dendritic cell vaccination, including at tumor progression/relapse. The chain joins TRBV10-3 to TRBJ2-1, with 7 positions matching TRBD2. This receptor was identified in a human donor with glioblastoma. This sample comprised blood, obtained after dendritic cell vaccination. DNA for the CDR3: TGTGCCATCAGTGTGGCGGGAGATGAGCAGTTCTTC. It specifies CAISVAGDEQFF.